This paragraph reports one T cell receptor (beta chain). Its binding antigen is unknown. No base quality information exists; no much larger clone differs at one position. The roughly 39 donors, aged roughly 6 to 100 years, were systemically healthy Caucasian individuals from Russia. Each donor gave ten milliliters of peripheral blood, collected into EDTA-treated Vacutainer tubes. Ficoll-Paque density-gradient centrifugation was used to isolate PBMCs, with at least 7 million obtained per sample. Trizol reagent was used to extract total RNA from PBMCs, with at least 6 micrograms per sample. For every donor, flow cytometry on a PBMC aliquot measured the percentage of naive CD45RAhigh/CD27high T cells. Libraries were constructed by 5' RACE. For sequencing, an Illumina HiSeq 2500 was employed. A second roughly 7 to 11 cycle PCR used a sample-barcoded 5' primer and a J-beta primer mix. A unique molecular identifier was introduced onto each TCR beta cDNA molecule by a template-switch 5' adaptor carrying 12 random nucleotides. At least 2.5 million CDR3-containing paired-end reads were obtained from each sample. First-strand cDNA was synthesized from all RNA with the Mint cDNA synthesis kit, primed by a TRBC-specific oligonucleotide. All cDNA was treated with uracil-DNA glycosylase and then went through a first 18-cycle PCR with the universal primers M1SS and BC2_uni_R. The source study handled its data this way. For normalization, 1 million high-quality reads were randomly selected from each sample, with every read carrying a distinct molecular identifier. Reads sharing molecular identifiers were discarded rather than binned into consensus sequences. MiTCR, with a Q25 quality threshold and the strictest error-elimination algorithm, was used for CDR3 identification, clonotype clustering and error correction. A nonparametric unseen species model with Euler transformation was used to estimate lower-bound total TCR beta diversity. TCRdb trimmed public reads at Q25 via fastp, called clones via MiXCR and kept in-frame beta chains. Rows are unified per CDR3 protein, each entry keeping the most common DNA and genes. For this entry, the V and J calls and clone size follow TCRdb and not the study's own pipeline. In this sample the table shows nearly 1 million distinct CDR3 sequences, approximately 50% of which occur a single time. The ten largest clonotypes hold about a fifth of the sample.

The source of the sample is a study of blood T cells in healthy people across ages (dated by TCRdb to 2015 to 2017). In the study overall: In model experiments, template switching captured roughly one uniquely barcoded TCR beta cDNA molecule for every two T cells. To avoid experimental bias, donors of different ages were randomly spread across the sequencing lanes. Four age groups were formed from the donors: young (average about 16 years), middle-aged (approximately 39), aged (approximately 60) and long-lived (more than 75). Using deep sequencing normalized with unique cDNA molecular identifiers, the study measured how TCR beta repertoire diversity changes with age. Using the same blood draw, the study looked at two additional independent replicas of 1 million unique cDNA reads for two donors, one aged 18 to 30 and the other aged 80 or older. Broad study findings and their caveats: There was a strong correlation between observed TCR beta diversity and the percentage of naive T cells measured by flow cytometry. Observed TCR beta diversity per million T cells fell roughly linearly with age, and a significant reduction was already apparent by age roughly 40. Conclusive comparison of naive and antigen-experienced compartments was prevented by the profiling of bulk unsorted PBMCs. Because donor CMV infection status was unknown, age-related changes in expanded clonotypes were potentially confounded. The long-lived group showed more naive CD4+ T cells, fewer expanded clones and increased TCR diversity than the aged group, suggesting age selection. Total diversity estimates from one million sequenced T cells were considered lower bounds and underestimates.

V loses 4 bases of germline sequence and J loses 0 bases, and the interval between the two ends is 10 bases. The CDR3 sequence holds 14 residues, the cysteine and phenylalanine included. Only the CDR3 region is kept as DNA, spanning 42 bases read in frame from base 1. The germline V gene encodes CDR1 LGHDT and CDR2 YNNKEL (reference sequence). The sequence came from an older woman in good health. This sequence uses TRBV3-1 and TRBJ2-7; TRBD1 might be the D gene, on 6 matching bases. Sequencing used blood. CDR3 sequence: CASSRDTYSYEQYF. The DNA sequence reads TGTGCCAGCAGCCGGGACACCTACTCCTACGAGCAGTACTTC.